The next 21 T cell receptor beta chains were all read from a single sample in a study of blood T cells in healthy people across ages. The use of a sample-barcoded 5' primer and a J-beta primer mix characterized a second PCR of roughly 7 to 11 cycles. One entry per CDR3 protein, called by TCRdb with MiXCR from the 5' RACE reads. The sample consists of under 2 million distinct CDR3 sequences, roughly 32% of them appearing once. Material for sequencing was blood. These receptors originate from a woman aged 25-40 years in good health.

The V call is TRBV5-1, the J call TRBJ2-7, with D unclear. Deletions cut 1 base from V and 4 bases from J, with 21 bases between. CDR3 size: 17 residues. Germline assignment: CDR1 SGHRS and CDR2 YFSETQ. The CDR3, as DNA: TGCGCCAGCAGCTTGAGCTTTGGTAAAGGGTTTGATTACGAGCAGTACTTC. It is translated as CASSLSFGKGFDYEQYF.

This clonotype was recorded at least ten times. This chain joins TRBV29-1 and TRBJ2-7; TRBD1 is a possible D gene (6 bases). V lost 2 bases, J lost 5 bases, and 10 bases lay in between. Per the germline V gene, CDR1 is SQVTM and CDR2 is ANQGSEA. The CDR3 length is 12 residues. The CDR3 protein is CSVEHWDNEQYF. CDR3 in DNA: TGCAGCGTTGAACATTGGGACAACGAGCAGTACTTC.

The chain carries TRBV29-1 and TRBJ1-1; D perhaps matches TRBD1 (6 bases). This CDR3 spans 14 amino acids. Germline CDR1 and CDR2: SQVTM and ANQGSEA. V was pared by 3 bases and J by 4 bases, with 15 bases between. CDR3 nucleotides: TGCAGCGTTGAGGGGGGGCGACAGGTCACTGAAGCTTTCTTT. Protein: CSVEGGRQVTEAFF.

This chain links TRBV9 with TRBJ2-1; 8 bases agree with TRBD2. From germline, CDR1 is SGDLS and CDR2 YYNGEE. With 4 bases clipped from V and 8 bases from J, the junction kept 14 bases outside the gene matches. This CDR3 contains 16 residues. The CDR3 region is CASSLVAAGAGDEQFF. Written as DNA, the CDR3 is TGTGCCAGCAGCCTAGTGGCAGCGGGAGCAGGGGATGAGCAGTTCTTC.

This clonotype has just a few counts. The CDR3 is CASQGRFTGELFF. The CDR3 DNA reads as TGTGCCTCCCAGGGGAGGTTCACCGGGGAGCTGTTTTTT. This rearrangement joins TRBV10-3 to TRBJ2-2; the D gene could be TRBD1 or TRBD2 (6 bases each). The germline V and J ends were trimmed by 11 bases and 4 bases, with 14 bases remaining between them. This CDR3 has 13 amino acids. Germline loops: CDR1 ENHRY, CDR2 SYGVKD.

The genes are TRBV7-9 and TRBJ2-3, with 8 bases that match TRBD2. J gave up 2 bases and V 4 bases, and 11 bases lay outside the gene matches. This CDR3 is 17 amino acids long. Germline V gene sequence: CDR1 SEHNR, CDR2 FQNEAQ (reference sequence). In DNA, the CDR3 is TGTGCCAGCAGCTACCCTAGCGGGCGATACCCCACAGATACGCAGTATTTT. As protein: CASSYPSGRYPTDTQYF.

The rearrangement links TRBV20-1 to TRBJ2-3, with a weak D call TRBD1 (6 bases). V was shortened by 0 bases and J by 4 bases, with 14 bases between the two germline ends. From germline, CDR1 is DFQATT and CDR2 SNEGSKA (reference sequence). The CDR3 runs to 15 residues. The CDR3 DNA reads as TGCAGTGCTAGAGATCAGGGACAAGGCTCAGATACGCAGTATTTT. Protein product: CSARDQGQGSDTQYF.

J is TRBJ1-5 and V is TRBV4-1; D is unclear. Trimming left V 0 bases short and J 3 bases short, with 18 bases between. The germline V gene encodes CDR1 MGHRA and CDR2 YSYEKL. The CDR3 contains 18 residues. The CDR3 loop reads CASSQDRDEQLINQPQHF. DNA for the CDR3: TGCGCCAGCAGCCAAGATCGGGATGAGCAATTAATCAATCAGCCCCAGCATTTT.

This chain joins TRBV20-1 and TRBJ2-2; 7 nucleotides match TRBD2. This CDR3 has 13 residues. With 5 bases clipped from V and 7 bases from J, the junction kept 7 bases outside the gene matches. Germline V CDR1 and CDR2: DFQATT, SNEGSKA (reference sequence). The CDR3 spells CSAPRELGGELFF. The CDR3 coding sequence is TGCAGTGCTCCGCGGGAGTTGGGCGGGGAGCTGTTTTTT.

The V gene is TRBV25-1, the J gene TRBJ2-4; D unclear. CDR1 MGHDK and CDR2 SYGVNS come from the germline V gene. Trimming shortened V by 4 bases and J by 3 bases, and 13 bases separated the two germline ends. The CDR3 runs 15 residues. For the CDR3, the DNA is TGTGCCAGCAGTGGCCTCAGGATGCTCAAAAACATTCAGTACTTC. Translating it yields CASSGLRMLKNIQYF. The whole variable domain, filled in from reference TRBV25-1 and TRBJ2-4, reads EADIYQTPRYLVIGTGKKITLECSQTMGHDKMYWYQQDPGMELHLIHYSYGVNSTEKGDLSSESTVSRIRTEHFPLTLESARPSHTSQYLCASSGLRMLKNIQYFGAGTRLSVL.

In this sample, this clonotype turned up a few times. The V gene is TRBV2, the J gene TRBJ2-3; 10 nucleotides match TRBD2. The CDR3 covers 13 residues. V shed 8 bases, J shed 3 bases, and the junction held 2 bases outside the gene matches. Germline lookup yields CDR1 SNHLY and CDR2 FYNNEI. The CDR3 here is CASEAGGTDTQYF. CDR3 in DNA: TGTGCCAGCGAAGCGGGGGGGACAGATACGCAGTATTTT.

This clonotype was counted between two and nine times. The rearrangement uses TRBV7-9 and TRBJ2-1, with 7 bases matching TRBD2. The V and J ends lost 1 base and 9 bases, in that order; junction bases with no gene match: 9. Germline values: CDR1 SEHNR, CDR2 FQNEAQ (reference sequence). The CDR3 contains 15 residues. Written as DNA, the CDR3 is TGTGCCAGCAGCTTAGTCCAGCGGGGACGAGGTGAGCAGTTCTTC. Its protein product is CASSLVQRGRGEQFF.

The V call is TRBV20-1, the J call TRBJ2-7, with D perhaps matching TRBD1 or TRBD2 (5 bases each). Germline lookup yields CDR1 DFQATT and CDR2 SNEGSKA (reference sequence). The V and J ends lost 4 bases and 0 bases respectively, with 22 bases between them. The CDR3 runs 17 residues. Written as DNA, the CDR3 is TGCAGTGCTAAAGATCCACTAACCGGGACGGCCTCCTACGAGCAGTACTTC. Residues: CSAKDPLTGTASYEQYF.

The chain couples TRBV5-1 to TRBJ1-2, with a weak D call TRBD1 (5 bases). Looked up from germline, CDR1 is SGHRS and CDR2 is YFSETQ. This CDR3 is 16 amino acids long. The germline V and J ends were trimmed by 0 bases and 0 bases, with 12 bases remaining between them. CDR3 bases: TGCGCCAGCAGCTTGGGATACGGGGGTACTAACTATGGCTACACCTTC. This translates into CASSLGYGGTNYGYTF. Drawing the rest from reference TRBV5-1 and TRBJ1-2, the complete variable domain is KAGVTQTPRYLIKTRGQQVTLSCSPISGHRSVSWYQQTPGQGLQFLFEYFSETQRNKGNFPGRFSGRQFSNSRSEMNVSTLELGDSALYLCASSLGYGGTNYGYTFGSGTRLTVV.

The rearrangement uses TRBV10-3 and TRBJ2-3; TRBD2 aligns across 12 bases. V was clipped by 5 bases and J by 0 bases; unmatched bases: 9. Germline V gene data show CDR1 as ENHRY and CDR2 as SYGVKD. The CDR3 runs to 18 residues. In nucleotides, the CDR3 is TGTGCCATCAGTAGTAGACTAGCGGGAGTCCCTAGCACAGATACGCAGTATTTT. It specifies CAISSRLAGVPSTDTQYF.

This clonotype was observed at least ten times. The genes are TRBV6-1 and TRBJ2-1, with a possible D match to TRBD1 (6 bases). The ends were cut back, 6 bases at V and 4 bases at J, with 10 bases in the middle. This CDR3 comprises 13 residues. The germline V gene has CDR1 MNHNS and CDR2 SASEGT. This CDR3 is CASSEQGYNEQFF. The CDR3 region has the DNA TGTGCCAGCAGCGAACAGGGATACAATGAGCAGTTCTTC.

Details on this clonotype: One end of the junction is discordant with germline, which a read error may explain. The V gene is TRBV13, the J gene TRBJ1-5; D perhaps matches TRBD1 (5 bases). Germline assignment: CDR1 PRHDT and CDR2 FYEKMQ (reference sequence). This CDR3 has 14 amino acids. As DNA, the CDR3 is TGTGCCAGCAGCCTAGGACACCTCAATCAGCCCCAGCATTTT. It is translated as CASSLGHLNQPQHF.

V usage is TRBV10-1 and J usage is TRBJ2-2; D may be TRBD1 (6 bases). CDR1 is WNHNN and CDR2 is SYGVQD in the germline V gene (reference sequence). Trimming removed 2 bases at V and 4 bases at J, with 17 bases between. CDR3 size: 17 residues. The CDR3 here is CASSERNGQPATGELFF. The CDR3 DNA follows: TGCGCCAGCAGTGAGAGAAACGGACAGCCGGCCACCGGGGAGCTGTTTTTT.

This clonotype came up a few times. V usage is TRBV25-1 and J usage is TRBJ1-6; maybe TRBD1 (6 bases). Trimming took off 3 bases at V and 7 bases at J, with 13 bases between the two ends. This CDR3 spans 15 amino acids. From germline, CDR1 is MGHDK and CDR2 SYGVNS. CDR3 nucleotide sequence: TGTGCCAGCAGTGACGCGGGGGCGTGGAATTCACCCCTCCACTTT. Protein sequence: CASSDAGAWNSPLHF.

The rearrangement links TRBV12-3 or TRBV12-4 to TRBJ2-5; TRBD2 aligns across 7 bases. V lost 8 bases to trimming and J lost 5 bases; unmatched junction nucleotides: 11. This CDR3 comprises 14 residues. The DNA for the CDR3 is TGTGCCAGCGGCTCGTGGGAGGGGCGGGAGACCCAGTACTTC. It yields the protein CASGSWEGRETQYF.

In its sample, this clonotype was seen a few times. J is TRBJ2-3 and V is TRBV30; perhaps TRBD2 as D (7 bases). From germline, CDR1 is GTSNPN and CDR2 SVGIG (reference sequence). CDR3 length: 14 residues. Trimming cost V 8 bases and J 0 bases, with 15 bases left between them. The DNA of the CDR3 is TGTGCCCGTAGGGGGAGGGCTAGCACAGATACGCAGTATTTT. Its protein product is CARRGRASTDTQYF.